The sequence of this T cell receptor beta chain was determined in a study of blood T cells in healthy people across ages. Points from the study as a whole: Naive CD4+ cell counts and diversity both ran higher in long-lived than in aged donors.

This CDR3 has 15 residues. Germline values: CDR1 SGHRS, CDR2 YFSETQ. V was clipped by 0 bases and J by 3 bases, with 12 bases between them. Points on this clonotype: Its antigen is unidentified.

A J-beta primer mix and a sample-barcoded 5' primer were used in a second PCR of roughly 6 to 11 cycles. In TCRdb, the 5' RACE reads were re-called with MiXCR into one record per CDR3 protein. This sample has nearly 800,000 distinct CDR3 sequences; around 25% occur once, and the top ten carry more than 3%. Total RNA extraction produced at least 5 micrograms (per sample) for the study. These same data were also listed under a study on T cells of mothers and their children. From that report: Donation was provided by three healthy Caucasian mothers along with their six children.

Material: blood. This chain uses TRBV5-1 with TRBJ2-5; tentatively, D is TRBD1 or TRBD2 (5 bases each). This clonotype was sampled from a boy aged 5 to 17 in good health. This chain's CDR3 is CASSLVAGTEETQYF. Here the CDR3 DNA reads TGCGCCAGCAGCTTGGTGGCCGGGACGGAAGAGACCCAGTACTTC.